These 18 T cell receptor beta chains originate from one sample sequenced in a study of blood T cell repertoires in COVID-19. Profiled with immunoSEQ multiplex PCR; TCRdb holds only in-frame clones, not every one. The sample consists of over 250,000 clones, almost 85% of them appearing once. The source material was peripheral blood. These receptors originate from a man aged 45-65 years with active or convalescent COVID-19.

The chain is built from TRBV5-5 and TRBJ1-6, with D unclear. The CDR3 is 16 residues long. V was pared by 0 bases and J by 0 bases, with 7 bases between. Per germline, CDR1 SGHKS and CDR2 YYEKEE (reference sequence). The CDR3: CASSLGHSSYNSPLHF. The CDR3 region has the DNA TGTGCCAGCAGCTTGGGCCATAGCTCCTATAATTCACCCCTCCACTTT.

The chain links TRBV27 to TRBJ2-6, with D uncertain. Germline CDR1 reads MNHEY; CDR2 reads SMNVEV (reference sequence). V lost 6 bases to trimming and J lost 1 base, with 4 bases between them. The CDR3 is 13 amino acids. The CDR3 DNA follows: TGTGCCAGCAGCGTATCTGGGGCCAACGTCCTGACTTTC. This sequence encodes CASSVSGANVLTF.

The chain combines TRBV19 with TRBJ1-1; tentative D call: TRBD1 (6 bases). V was shortened by 5 bases and J by 7 bases, with 14 bases between the two germline ends. The germline CDR1 and CDR2 sequences are LNHDA and SQIVND (reference sequence). The CDR3 consists of 13 residues. CDR3 coding DNA: TGTGCCAGTAGTTTCGAGGGGGGGCTTGAAGCTTTCTTT. Encoded protein: CASSFEGGLEAFF.

The CDR3 DNA follows: TGTGCCAGCAGCTTAAGCGGGACACCTAATGAAAAACTGTTTTTT. Its translation: CASSLSGTPNEKLFF. The chain carries TRBV7-2 and TRBJ1-4; tentatively, D is TRBD1 (6 bases). Germline CDR1 reads SGHTA; CDR2 reads FQGNSA. V lost 2 bases, J lost 3 bases, and 10 bases lay in between. The CDR3 extends over 15 amino acids.

The CDR3 loop reads CAWSGQGGAKNIQYF. For the CDR3, the DNA is TGTGCCTGGAGCGGTCAGGGCGGAGCCAAAAACATTCAGTACTTC. V and J are TRBV30 and TRBJ2-4; D possibly corresponds to TRBD1 (5 bases). From germline, CDR1 is GTSNPN and CDR2 SVGIG (reference sequence). The length of the CDR3 is 15 residues. V lost 3 bases and J lost 0, with 12 bases in between.

The V and J genes are TRBV19 and TRBJ2-1; 7 bases agree with TRBD2. This CDR3 has 13 residues. Trimming took 7 bases from V and 3 from J; bases not matched to a gene: 3. Germline V gene sequence: CDR1 LNHDA, CDR2 SQIVND (reference sequence). This CDR3 is CASTAGDYNEQFF. In DNA, the CDR3 is TGTGCCAGTACCGCGGGGGACTACAATGAGCAGTTCTTC.

The chain links TRBV19 to TRBJ2-4, with 8 nucleotides matching TRBD1. V shed 0 bases and J 7 bases; nucleotides not matched to a gene: 2. This CDR3 is 14 amino acids long. CDR1 LNHDA and CDR2 SQIVND come from the germline V gene (reference sequence). The CDR3 region has the DNA TGTGCCAGTAGTATAGACAGGGGGCGGAACATTCAGTACTTC. It specifies CASSIDRGRNIQYF.

The chain uses TRBV27 and TRBJ2-1; 8 nucleotides line up with TRBD1. Looked up from germline, CDR1 is MNHEY and CDR2 is SMNVEV (reference sequence). The CDR3 is 15 residues long. V was clipped by 6 bases and J by 4 bases; unmatched bases: 8. CDR3 nucleotide sequence: TGTGCCAGCAGCAGGGACAGGTCGCCATACAATGAGCAGTTCTTC. Protein: CASSRDRSPYNEQFF.

This chain uses TRBV3-1 (or the pseudogene TRBV3-2) with TRBJ1-1, with 7 positions matching TRBD1. Germline V lookup: CDR1 LGHDT, CDR2 YNNKEL (reference sequence). With 1 base clipped from V and 1 base from J, the junction kept 0 bases outside the gene matches. CDR3 size: 14 residues. The CDR3 loop reads CASSQAGGNTEAFF. The CDR3 nucleotides are TGTGCCAGCAGCCAAGCAGGGGGGAACACTGAAGCTTTCTTT.

The V and J genes are TRBV27 and TRBJ1-6; D is unclear. The CDR3 runs to 17 residues. The germline V gene encodes CDR1 MNHEY and CDR2 SMNVEV (reference sequence). V was cut by 5 bases and J by 0 bases, with 14 bases left in between. The CDR3 bases are TGTGCCAGCAGTCCTTCTCCGGGTAGCTCCTATAATTCACCCCTCCACTTT. As protein: CASSPSPGSSYNSPLHF.

The CDR3 nucleotides are TGCGCCAGCAGCTTGGCCCCGGGACAGCAAAATGAGCAGTTCTTC. This encodes CASSLAPGQQNEQFF. The chain joins TRBV5-1 to TRBJ2-1; 7 positions agree with TRBD1. This CDR3 region has 15 residues. V shed 0 bases, J shed 7 bases, and the junction held 7 bases outside the gene matches. CDR1 and CDR2 (germline): SGHRS, YFSETQ.

J is TRBJ1-5 and V is TRBV28; tentative D call: TRBD1 (5 bases). The length of the CDR3 is 13 residues. Trimming removed 6 bases at V and 7 bases at J, with 13 bases between. The germline V gene has CDR1 MDHEN and CDR2 SYDVKM. The CDR3 DNA sequence: TGTGCCAGCAGGCAGGGAAATAGGCAGCCCCAGCATTTT. Amino acid sequence: CASRQGNRQPQHF.

The V gene is TRBV30, the J gene TRBJ2-6; TRBD2 is a possible D gene (5 bases). V was cut by 0 bases and J by 15 bases, with 12 bases left in between. CDR3 length: 12 residues. From germline, CDR1 is GTSNPN and CDR2 SVGIG (reference sequence). The DNA of the CDR3 is TGTGCCTGGAGTGTCCAGTTTGGAGGCCTGACTTTC. Protein sequence: CAWSVQFGGLTF.

This clone has a single count. V is TRBV28 and J is TRBJ1-1; maybe TRBD1 (5 bases). Germline lookup yields CDR1 MDHEN and CDR2 SYDVKM. V was shortened by 2 bases and J by 6 bases, with 19 bases between the two germline ends. The CDR3 length is 16 residues. Here the CDR3 DNA reads TGTGCCAGCAGTTTAGCCCAGGGTGGGTCCCTGGCTGAAGCTTTCTTT. It codes for CASSLAQGGSLAEAFF.

The chain couples TRBV5-1 to TRBJ2-7; the D gene is possibly TRBD2 (7 bases). V was pared by 4 bases and J by 7 bases, with 27 bases between. CDR1 is SGHRS, CDR2 YFSETQ, per germline. The CDR3 extends over 17 amino acids. CDR3 nucleotides: TGCGCCAGCAGCCGGGGGGCCAGCAAAAGTATTGAAAAGGAGCAGTACTTC. Translation gives CASSRGASKSIEKEQYF.

The chain recombines TRBV5-8 with TRBJ2-7; 8 positions agree with TRBD2. From germline, CDR1 is SGHTS and CDR2 YDEGEE. The CDR3 totals 13 residues. The trim removed 2 bases at V and 6 bases at J, leaving 4 bases unmatched. Here the CDR3 reads CASSLTGLGEQYF. DNA for the CDR3: TGTGCCAGCAGCTTAACGGGACTAGGCGAGCAGTACTTC.

The chain links TRBV28 to TRBJ1-4; the D gene is possibly TRBD1 (5 bases). The V gene lost 5 bases and the J gene lost 7 bases, with 17 bases spanning the gap. CDR1 MDHEN and CDR2 SYDVKM come from the germline V gene. The CDR3 has 15 amino acids. This CDR3 is CASSTGGARGEKLFF. The CDR3, as DNA: TGTGCCAGCAGTACCGGAGGGGCGAGAGGTGAAAAACTGTTTTTT.

In the case of this clone: The same CDR3 is also encoded by other DNA sequences in this sample. This chain uses TRBV10-3 with TRBJ2-7; 9 positions match TRBD1. V was clipped by 5 bases and J by 4 bases; unmatched bases: 3. This CDR3 has 13 residues. Germline CDR1 reads ENHRY; CDR2 reads SYGVKD. This CDR3 is CAISRDREYEQYF. The CDR3 DNA follows: TGTGCCATCAGTCGGGACAGGGAGTACGAGCAGTACTTC.